This TCR beta chain was sequenced for a study of T cell repertoires in cytomegalovirus infection. Study context: In public TCR beta signatures, there were indications of both CMV infection and matching HLA type. Overall study findings and caveats: Within the response measured ex vivo, HLA-C-restricted CMV-specific TCR beta clonotypes were dominant. Carriers of CMV plus the relevant HLA were identified by cumulative public TCR beta family frequency.

V was cut by 2 bases and J by 6 bases, with 10 bases left in between. From germline, CDR1 is SGHVS and CDR2 FQNEAQ. The CDR3 runs 13 residues. TCRdb recomputed calls from the reads with MiXCR, one row per CDR3 protein. There are roughly 34,000 distinct CDR3 sequences in the sample; about 48% occur only once, and about 93% lies in the top ten. As regards this clonotype: What it recognizes is unknown.

The TCR comes from a human donor in good health (CMV status not recorded). Some clones in this sample may be carry-over from other donors' samples. The starting material was CD8+ T cells from cultured PBMCs, obtained from culture after CMV antigen stimulation. The chain uses TRBV7-8 and TRBJ1-2; D uncertain. CDR3 nucleotide sequence: TGTGCCAGCAGCTTATCTACGGGTCATGGCTACACCTTC. This encodes CASSLSTGHGYTF.